This T cell receptor beta chain was sequenced for a study of T-cell memory formation after mild COVID-19. Overall study context: Each donor largely had its own TCR clusters. General study results and limits: Largely, contracting CD4+ clones fell within CM and EM, and contracting CD8+ clones within EMRA. The study detected some responding clones in pre-infection memory, suggesting cross-reactive memory joined.

This clonotype has more than one count but fewer than ten. Antigen unknown. CDR3 size: 14 residues. With 8 bases clipped from V and 2 bases from J, the junction kept 5 bases outside the gene matches. CDR1 and CDR2 (germline): KGHDR, SFDVKD. MiXCR was run by TCRdb on the 5' RACE reads, yielding one entry per CDR3 protein. The sample lists hundreds of thousands of distinct CDR3 sequences, roughly a quarter occurring once. Sequenced input: PBMCs or a T cell subset sorted from them (not recorded which). The receptor's source is an adult woman who had mild COVID-19 (a few samples of this study predate the infection). Cell type and time point are not known. The chain combines TRBV24-1 with TRBJ1-2, with 9 bases aligning to TRBD1. CDR3 DNA sequence: TGTGCCACCAAGAAGGGACAGGGAAACTATGGCTACACCTTC. This sequence encodes CATKKGQGNYGYTF.